This TCR beta chain was obtained from a study of metastatic and nonmetastatic thyroid tumors. Study context: Repertoire data that came from the blood and tumor or nodule tissue of malignant and benign thyroid patients were compared. General study points: In blood and tumor, TCR beta diversity was reportedly significantly higher in malignant thyroid tumors than in benign nodules.

How the authors handled the data: Across clinicopathological groups, CDR3 differences served as the basis for building a distant-metastasis classifier for papillary thyroid cancer. TCRdb re-called clones via MiXCR from the PCR reads. These V and J calls originate from TCRdb's pipeline instead of the authors' own analysis. The sample holds over 70,000 clones, less than 20% seen once. Each patient went into thyroid surgery without having received any treatment. Germline V gene data show CDR1 as MNHEY and CDR2 as SMNVEV (reference sequence). V dropped 2 bases and J dropped 4 bases, with 12 bases sitting between them. CDR3 size: 14 residues. This clone has a count of ten or more. Its antigen is unidentified.

What was sequenced was blood. The sequence came from a female donor with papillary thyroid cancer or a benign thyroid nodule (not recorded which). Some clones in this sample may be carry-over from other donors' samples. The chain carries TRBV27 and TRBJ2-7; D may be TRBD2 (6 bases). CDR3 in amino acids: CASSLGGLRYEQYF. The CDR3, as DNA: TGTGCCAGCAGTTTAGGGGGGTTGCGATACGAGCAGTACTTC.